This T cell receptor (beta chain) was documented in a study of T cells after yellow fever vaccination. This clonotype was found a few times. Antigen: not known. 5'RACE template switching produced TCR cDNA carrying a universal primer site and UMIs. TCRdb passed the 5' RACE reads through MiXCR, listing each CDR3 protein once. The table has around 610,000 distinct CDR3 sequences, approximately 13% seen once. General observations from the study: Highly abundant clonotypes carried over from the bulk population could end up in FACS-sorted repertoires as contaminants.

The CDR3 spans 17 residues. CDR1 is MNHEY, CDR2 SMNVEV, per germline (reference sequence). Trimming took 4 bases from V and 7 from J, leaving 20 bases between them. The receptor was derived from a young man who received the YFV17D yellow fever vaccine. The chain recombines TRBV27 with TRBJ1-6, with D possibly being TRBD1 (5 bases). Sequenced material: PBMCs, taken on the day of the yellow fever booster vaccination. The CDR3 reads CASSSQPSGPLNSPLHF. The CDR3 bases are TGTGCCAGCAGTTCCCAACCGTCGGGACCCCTAAATTCACCCCTCCACTTT.